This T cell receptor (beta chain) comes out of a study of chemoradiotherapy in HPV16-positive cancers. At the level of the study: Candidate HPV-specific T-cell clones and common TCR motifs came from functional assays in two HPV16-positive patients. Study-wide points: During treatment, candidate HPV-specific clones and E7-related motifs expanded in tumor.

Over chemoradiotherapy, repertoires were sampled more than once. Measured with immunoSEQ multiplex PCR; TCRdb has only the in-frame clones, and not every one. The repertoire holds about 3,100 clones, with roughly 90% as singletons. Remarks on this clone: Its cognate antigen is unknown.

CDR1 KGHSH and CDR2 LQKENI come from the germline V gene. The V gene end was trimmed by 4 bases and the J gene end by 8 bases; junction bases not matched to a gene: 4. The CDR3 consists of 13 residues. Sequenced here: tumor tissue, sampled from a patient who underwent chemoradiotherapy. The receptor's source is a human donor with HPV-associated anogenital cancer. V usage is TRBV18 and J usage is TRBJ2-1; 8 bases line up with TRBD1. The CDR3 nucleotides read TGTGCCAGCTCACTGACACAGGGGGATGAGCAGTTCTTC. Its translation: CASSLTQGDEQFF.